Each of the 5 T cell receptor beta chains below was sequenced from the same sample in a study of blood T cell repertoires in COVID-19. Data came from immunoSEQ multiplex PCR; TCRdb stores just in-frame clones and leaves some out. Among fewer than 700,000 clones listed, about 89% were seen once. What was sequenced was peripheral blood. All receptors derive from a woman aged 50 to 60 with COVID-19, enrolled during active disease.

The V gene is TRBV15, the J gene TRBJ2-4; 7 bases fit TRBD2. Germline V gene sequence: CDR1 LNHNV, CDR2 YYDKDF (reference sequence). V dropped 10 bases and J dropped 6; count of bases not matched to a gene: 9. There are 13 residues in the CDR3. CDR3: CASAGDEGNIQYF. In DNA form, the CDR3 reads TGTGCCAGCGCGGGGGACGAGGGAAACATTCAGTACTTC.

The CDR3 sequence is CATSLSGANVLTF. The CDR3 nucleotides read TGTGCCACCAGCCTCTCTGGGGCCAACGTCCTGACTTTC. The V gene is TRBV27, the J gene TRBJ2-6, with unresolved D. V was cut by 10 bases and J by 0 bases, with 7 bases left in between. CDR1 and CDR2 (germline): MNHEY, SMNVEV (reference sequence). The CDR3 length is 13 residues.

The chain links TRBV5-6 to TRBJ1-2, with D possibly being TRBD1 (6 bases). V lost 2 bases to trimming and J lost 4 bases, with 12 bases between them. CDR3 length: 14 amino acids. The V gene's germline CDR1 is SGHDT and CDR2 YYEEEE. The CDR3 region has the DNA TGTGCCAGCAGCTTCGGCCTGGGGGCCTATGGCTACACCTTC. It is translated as CASSFGLGAYGYTF.

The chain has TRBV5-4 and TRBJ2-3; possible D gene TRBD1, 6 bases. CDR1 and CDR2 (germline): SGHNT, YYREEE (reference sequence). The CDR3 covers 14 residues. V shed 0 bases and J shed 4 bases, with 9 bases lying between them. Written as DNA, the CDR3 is TGTGCCAGCAGCTTGGACAGGGTGGCAGATACGCAGTATTTT. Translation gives CASSLDRVADTQYF.

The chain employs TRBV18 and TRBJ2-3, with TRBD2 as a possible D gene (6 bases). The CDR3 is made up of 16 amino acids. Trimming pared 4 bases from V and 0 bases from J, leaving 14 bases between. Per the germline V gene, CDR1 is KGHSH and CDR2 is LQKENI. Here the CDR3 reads CASSRRDSSSTDTQYF. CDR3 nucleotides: TGTGCCAGCTCACGAAGGGACTCTTCTAGCACAGATACGCAGTATTTT.